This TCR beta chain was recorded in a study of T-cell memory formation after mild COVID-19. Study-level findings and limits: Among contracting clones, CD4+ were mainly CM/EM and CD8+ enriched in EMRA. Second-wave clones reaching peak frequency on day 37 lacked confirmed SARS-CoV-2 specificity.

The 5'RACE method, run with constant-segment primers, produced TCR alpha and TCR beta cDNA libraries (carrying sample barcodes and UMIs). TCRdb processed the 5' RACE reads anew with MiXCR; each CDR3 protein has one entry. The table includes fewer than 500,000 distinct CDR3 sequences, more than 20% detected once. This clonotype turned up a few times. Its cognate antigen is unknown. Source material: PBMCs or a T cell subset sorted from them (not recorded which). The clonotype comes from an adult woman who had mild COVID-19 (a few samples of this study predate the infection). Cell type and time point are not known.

CDR3 nucleotide sequence: TGTGCCAGCAGCCCAGGAGGGGCTAACATTCAGTACTTC. This codes for CASSPGGANIQYF. V gene TRBV7-3 combines with J gene TRBJ2-4, with D perhaps TRBD2 (6 bases). V was cut by 5 bases and J by 7 bases, with 12 bases left in between. Germline V lookup: CDR1 SGHTA, CDR2 FQGTGA. The CDR3 consists of 13 residues.